This T cell receptor beta chain was recorded in a study of blood T cell repertoires in COVID-19 (dated by TCRdb to 2020 to 2021). For the study in its entirety: Collaborator samples came from the United States, Italy and Spain and covered acute and convalescent phases of COVID-19. The material from the prospective study consisted of cDNA or gDNA derived from T cells, B-cell-depleted T cells, or PBMCs. The dataset comprised deeply sampled blood TCRbeta repertoires from subjects exposed to, actively infected with, or recovered from COVID-19. The repertoires were released in a freely available public database meant as a resource for research on the immune response to SARS-CoV-2. Samples were obtained from the ongoing ImmuneRACE study (first 160 participants) and from roughly 1,300 subjects provided by 6 global collaborators. The sample metadata nearly always contained a de-identified subject ID, COVID-19 status, age in years and sex. Where HLA class I and class II types were available, the types were taken from metadata supplied by the sample provider, not from assay-based typing. Overall study results and their limits: Clinical and demographic metadata were provided uncurated, with the amount varying by source and participant.

The immunoSEQ Assay, a bias-controlled multiplex PCR, was used to amplify TCRbeta CDR3 regions from genomic DNA. For the original study's pipeline: Within the assay, amplification of reference gene primers was used to estimate how many nucleated cells each sample contained. To quantify the absolute abundance of each unique TCRbeta CDR3 rearrangement, sequence reads were collapsed and filtered. Productive Simpson clonality was computed per sample as the square root of Simpson's diversity index over productive rearrangements. The immuneACCESS repertoire file appears here via TCRdb, limited to in-frame rearrangements. These files lack a portion of the clones; in checked studies, under half of the deficit traces to unresolved V genes, and the cause of the others is not known. That table supplies the V and J calls and clone size; D and trimming were determined from the DNA. Here the sample has 200,000 to 250,000 clones; 80% to 85% occur a single time. The ten largest clones add up to less than 3.5% of the sample.

On this clone itself: What antigen it recognizes has not been identified. One base away there is no much larger clone; base qualities are not given.

Taken from cysteine to phenylalanine, the CDR3 has 15 residues. Left in the record is the CDR3 DNA by itself, 45 bases read in frame from the first base. Trimming at the junction amounts to 7 bases on V and 1 base on J, and the germline ends lie 15 bases apart. The germline V gene (reference sequence) supplies CDR1 SEHNR and CDR2 FQNEAQ. Each collaborating institution followed its own protocols to collect whole blood in K2EDTA tubes. For TCRbeta analysis, collaborator samples were shipped as frozen whole blood, as isolated PBMCs, or as DNA extracted from either sample type. The specimen was peripheral blood. The source is a woman younger than 35 with acute or convalescent COVID-19. The chain is encoded by TRBV7-9 joined to TRBJ2-3; a tentative D call is TRBD1 (6 bases match). The CDR3 protein sequence reads: CASIADRWGTDTQYF. The nucleotides are TGTGCCAGCATCGCCGACAGGTGGGGCACAGATACGCAGTATTTT.